The present T cell receptor beta chain was sequenced within a study of shared clonotypes between healthy human individuals. Trimming removed 1 base from V and 6 bases from J, with 6 bases in between. Germline CDR1 LNHDA, CDR2 SQIVND (reference sequence). The CDR3 has 13 amino acids. Here immunoSEQ multiplex PCR was the method, and the copy in TCRdb shows in-frame clones only, minus some. The table records millions of clones, more than 85% of them present only once. Those who donated were healthy HIV-negative adults, with no recent acute infections or vaccinations reported. The sequenced sample was naive CD4+ T cells from PBMCs. The subset is: CD45RA+ positively selected. The chain carries TRBV19 and TRBJ1-4; D is unclear. The receptor was derived from a man aged 18 to 29 in good health. Some clones in this sample may be carry-over from other donors' samples. The CDR3 nucleotides are TGTGCCAGTAGTATAGTGGCGTATGAAAAACTGTTTTTT. It encodes CASSIVAYEKLFF.